The subject of this entry is one T cell receptor beta chain. Its antigen is still unknown. Per-base quality was not reported, and no clone a single base away is much larger than it. From each donor, a single peripheral blood sample of around 120 mL on average was drawn into heparinised tubes. A BD FACSAria II and a panel including CD45RO, CCR7, CD25, CD127, CD95 and CD27 were used to sort naive, central memory, regulatory and stem cell-like memory CD4+ T cells. Purity was above 98% for every sorted population. PBMCs were separated immediately by Lymphoprep density gradient centrifugation and were stained directly, without being cultured. Samples were stained and sorted in pairs, with one healthy donor and one patient per experiment, so that batch effects were minimized. This entry is derived from a study of beta chain features in type 1 diabetes (dated by TCRdb to between 2018 and 2020). About the investigation overall: Mean age, gender distribution, total cell number and subset yield did not differ between patients and healthy donors. A total of 100 million to 110 million sorted cells were examined across all samples, and a strong correlation was observed between cell number per subset and RNA yield. The study compared the TCRB repertoires of sorted circulating CD4+ T cell subsets in recently diagnosed type 1 diabetes patients with those in matched healthy donors. Regulatory and stem cell-like memory subsets were obtained from only 8 patients and about eight healthy donors, while naive and central memory subsets were obtained from all 28 donors. Findings and caveats that apply to the study as a whole: At VDJ recombination sites, patients with type 1 diabetes made fewer insertions and deleted more nucleotides, a pattern implying thymic rearrangement abnormalities. Sequencing cDNA rather than genomic DNA could over-represent highly expressing activated cells, although activation and CD3 levels did not differ between groups. Shorter templates might have been favored by PCR, but patient and control samples were amplified and corrected together, so both groups would have been affected equally by any skew. In all four CD4+ subsets, TCRB CDR3 length was moderately but significantly shorter in type 1 diabetes patients. Because the HLA sub-analyses included only small numbers of individuals, any influence of HLA type on TCRB rearrangement was left unresolved. Naive, central memory and regulatory TCRB repertoires appeared more similar among patients than among healthy donors.

The entire isolated RNA was reverse transcribed using the High Capacity cDNA Reverse Transcription Kit, and thus expressed TCRB transcripts were sequenced. Deep immunoSEQ sequencing was performed on naive, central memory and regulatory T cell samples, with an average of roughly 4 million total reads per sample. After sorted cells were lysed in RLT buffer, RNA was extracted with DNase-treated RNeasy Micro or Mini kits, with the choice depending on cell number. Each cell subset was processed on its own to prevent cross-contamination, while patient and healthy donor samples were processed together. The immunoSEQ multiplex PCR was used to amplify TCRB sequences from cDNA, yielding 87-bp fragments that span the CDR3 region. Sequencing of the amplicons was done on the Illumina HiSeq platform. In the source study's methods: PCR bias was corrected computationally using synthetic template baselines, and reads within Hamming distance 2 were collapsed, with unmergeable singletons discarded. Reads were aligned against IMGT to assign V, D and J genes, CDR3 length and insertions or deletions at six rearrangement sites. Within each subset, clonotype counts were normalized to sorted cell number, after which true diversity and Gini coefficients were computed with the tcR R package. Repertoire sharing was quantified using the overlap coefficient calculated on TCRB nucleotide sequences. Out-of-frame TCRB sequences from naive cells were analyzed to stand in for the pre-selection repertoire. In its TCRdb copy, this immuneACCESS table keeps in-frame sequences only and misses some clones. Where compared with another copy, unresolved V genes explain less than half of these, and the others have no known cause. V, J and clone size are taken as reported in that table, and D and trimming were inferred from the DNA itself. The sample table shows some 270,000 clones, and about 14% are seen once. The ten largest clones add up to roughly 0.024% of the sample.

Inclusive of the bounding cysteine and phenylalanine, the CDR3 is 16 residues long. Just the 48-base CDR3 DNA is kept, in frame starting at base 1. V is clipped by 3 bases and J by 2 bases, and the sequence between their germline boundaries is 17 bases long. The germline V gene specifies SGHRS as CDR1 and YFSETQ as CDR2. This chain is built from TRBV5-1 and TRBJ2-5; TRBD2 is a possible D gene, resting on 5 matching bases. The sequence was obtained from a woman aged 35 to 49 in good health. The sequencing input was naive CD4+ T cells from blood. What this sample's cell subset or site label stands for: true naive CD4+ T cells. The DNA is as follows: TGCGCCAGCAGCTCTAACGGCGGGCTAGCACAAGAGACCCAGTACTTC. Translation gives CASSSNGGLAQETQYF.